This entry features one T cell receptor beta chain sequence. As originally analysed: Amplified reference gene primers provided the basis for estimating nucleated cell counts. The method was immunoSEQ multiplex PCR; TCRdb's version includes in-frame clones alone and lacks a portion of them. That table furnishes V, J and clone size, whereas the DNA furnished D and trimming. The table lists a few hundred thousand clones, about 91% of them singletons. The source of the sample is a study of blood T cell repertoires in COVID-19. Study overall: Some COVID-19 samples were acute and others convalescent; all came from the United States, Italy and Spain. In each case, the material was cDNA or gDNA derived from T cells, B-cell-depleted T cells, or PBMCs.

This study enrolled people aged roughly 18 to 89 from roughly 24 US geographic areas. V lost 7 bases to trimming and J lost 4 bases; unmatched junction nucleotides: 7. Germline V CDR1 and CDR2: MGHDK, SYGVNS. The CDR3 contains 14 residues. Input material: PBMCs or T cells enriched from blood (not recorded which). This TCR was sampled from a woman aged 18-30 years who had recovered from COVID-19. This chain links TRBV25-1 with TRBJ1-2, with 9 bases lining up with TRBD1. CDR3 nucleotide sequence: TGTGCCAGCATTGGGACAGGGAAGATCTATGGCTACACCTTC. This translates into CASIGTGKIYGYTF.